This TCR beta chain was identified during a study of T cells in Graves' hyperthyroidism and ophthalmopathy. RNA transcripts were the template for amplifying TCR beta CDR3 regions. With the HTBI primer set, the TCR CDR3 went through a first round of RT-PCR. TCRdb fed the multiplex PCR reads into MiXCR, producing one record per CDR3 protein. In the table there are 550,000 to 700,000 distinct CDR3 sequences, roughly 15% of which are singletons. Study-wide results and caveats: In validation, the model predicted ophthalmopathy. These predictions came a median approximately 6.5 months before onset.

In germline, CDR1 is MNHNS, CDR2 SASEGT. The CDR3 is 16 amino acids. V dropped 3 bases and J dropped 0 bases, with 9 bases sitting between them. This clonotype came up many times. The antigen is unknown. The receptor was isolated from a woman in her forties with Graves' ophthalmopathy. Sequencing used blood. The chain links TRBV6-1 to TRBJ1-6; D unresolved. The CDR3: CASSDERSSYNSPLHF. The CDR3 nucleotides read TGTGCCAGCAGTGATGAGAGGAGCTCCTATAATTCACCCCTCCACTTT.